In its sample, the clone carrying this T cell receptor (beta chain) was seen a few times. Its specificity is unknown. V was shortened by 6 bases and J by 0 bases, with 14 bases between the two germline ends. Germline loops: CDR1 ENHRY, CDR2 SYGVKD. There are 15 residues in the CDR3. This specimen belongs to a study of response to subunit inactivated influenza vaccine. Findings of the study overall: There was a suggestion from the authors that each seasonal influenza vaccination recruits few new T cells.

From the RT-PCR reads, TCRdb called clonotypes with MiXCR, one entry per CDR3 protein. Here the sample spans about 650,000 distinct CDR3 sequences, about 15% being singletons. This TCR derives from a man aged 45 to 65 who received an inactivated influenza vaccine. The specimen comprised PBMCs from blood, sampled 12 days after vaccination. The chain couples TRBV10-3 to TRBJ1-1; TRBD1 is a possible D gene (5 bases). The CDR3 coding sequence is TGTGCCATCAGAAAACAGGCATTGATGAACACTGAAGCTTTCTTT. Its translation: CAIRKQALMNTEAFF.